What follows is one T cell receptor (beta chain) and its context. For the second PCR, which ran for about 6 to 12 cycles, a sample-barcoded 5' primer and a J-beta primer mix were used. Tagging of each cDNA molecule was performed by a template-switch adaptor with 12 random nucleotides. TCRdb reprocessed the 5' RACE reads via MiXCR and lists one record per CDR3 protein. The table includes about 1.4 million distinct CDR3 sequences, 55% to 75% detected once. These data come from a study of blood T cells in healthy people across ages. V lost 1 base to trimming and J lost 0 bases, with 12 bases between them. There are 15 residues in the CDR3. The germline V gene encodes CDR1 SQVTM and CDR2 ANQGSEA. The individuals who served as donors were healthy Caucasians living in Russia, aged roughly 6 to 95. Samples each yielded at least 5 micrograms of total RNA.

The receptor comes from a man younger than 30 in good health. The chain recombines TRBV29-1 with TRBJ1-2; no clear D gene. The sample consisted of blood. CDR3 loop: CSVEAHSVANYGYTF. The DNA of the CDR3 is TGCAGCGTTGAAGCCCACAGCGTAGCTAACTATGGCTACACCTTC.